Below, 7 T cell receptor beta chains from the same sample are listed, as sequenced in a study of blood T cell repertoires in COVID-19. Method: immunoSEQ multiplex PCR; TCRdb's copy keeps in-frame clones and lacks some. This repertoire shows fewer than 500,000 clones, 70% to 90% found once; its top ten account for under 2%. Material for sequencing was PBMCs or T cells enriched from blood (not recorded which). The source of these receptors is a woman under 30 with acute COVID-19.

J is TRBJ2-3 and V is TRBV4-2; 9 bases fit TRBD2. This CDR3 region has 16 residues. V trimming: 1 base; J trimming: 2 bases; junction bases outside the gene matches: 4. The germline V gene encodes CDR1 LGHNA and CDR2 YNFKEQ. This CDR3 reads CASSQGLAEITDTQYF. The CDR3, as DNA: TGTGCCAGCAGCCAAGGACTAGCGGAGATCACAGATACGCAGTATTTT.

V gene TRBV28 combines with J gene TRBJ2-3, with 12 nucleotides matching TRBD2. Germline CDR1 is MDHEN and CDR2 is SYDVKM. The CDR3 loop spans 18 amino acids. Trimming cost V 4 bases and J 5 bases; bases outside gene matches: 13. The CDR3 protein is CASSSAAMTSGRLDTQYF. CDR3 nucleotides: TGTGCCAGCAGTTCCGCCGCCATGACTAGCGGGAGACTAGATACGCAGTATTTT.

The rearrangement uses TRBV4-1 and TRBJ1-2; D possibly corresponds to TRBD1 (6 bases). The CDR3 loop spans 15 amino acids. Germline CDR1 reads MGHRA; CDR2 reads YSYEKL. Trimming left V 2 bases short and J 2 bases short, with 12 bases between. CDR3 region: CASSQNQQGNYGYTF. The CDR3 DNA is TGCGCCAGCAGCCAAAATCAACAGGGAAACTATGGCTACACCTTC.

J is TRBJ1-4 and V is TRBV10-3; perhaps TRBD1 as D (5 bases). Trimming took off 6 bases at V and 4 bases at J, with 12 bases between the two ends. Per germline, CDR1 ENHRY and CDR2 SYGVKD. The CDR3 is 14 amino acids. Here the CDR3 DNA reads TGTGCCATCAGCCCTGACAGACTTAATGAAAAACTGTTTTTT. Its translation: CAISPDRLNEKLFF.

The chain uses TRBV3-1 (or the pseudogene TRBV3-2) and TRBJ1-4; D is undetermined. V was clipped by 3 bases and J by 0 bases, with 5 bases between them. The CDR3 sequence is 14 residues long. In germline, CDR1 is LGHDT, CDR2 YNNKEL (reference sequence). CDR3 sequence (DNA): TGTGCCAGCAGCCAGAGTCCAACTAATGAAAAACTGTTTTTT. Residues: CASSQSPTNEKLFF.

In its sample, this clone was seen a few times. Other DNA variants within this sample encode the same CDR3. J is TRBJ1-1 and V is TRBV18; D possibly corresponds to TRBD1 (5 bases). Trimming stripped 3 bases from V and 1 base from J, with 6 bases between. There are 13 residues in the CDR3. Germline assignment: CDR1 KGHSH and CDR2 LQKENI. The CDR3 sequence is CASSPTENTEAFF. The CDR3 DNA sequence: TGTGCCAGCTCACCGACAGAGAACACTGAAGCTTTCTTT.

J is TRBJ1-3 and V is TRBV3-1 (or the pseudogene TRBV3-2); tentative D call: TRBD1 (5 bases). V gave up 1 base and J gave up 0 bases, with 7 bases separating them. The V gene's germline CDR1 is LGHDT and CDR2 YNNKEL (reference sequence). CDR3 length: 15 residues. CDR3 nucleotides: TGTGCCAGCAGCCAAGGGACACTCTCTGGAAACACCATATATTTT. This encodes CASSQGTLSGNTIYF.